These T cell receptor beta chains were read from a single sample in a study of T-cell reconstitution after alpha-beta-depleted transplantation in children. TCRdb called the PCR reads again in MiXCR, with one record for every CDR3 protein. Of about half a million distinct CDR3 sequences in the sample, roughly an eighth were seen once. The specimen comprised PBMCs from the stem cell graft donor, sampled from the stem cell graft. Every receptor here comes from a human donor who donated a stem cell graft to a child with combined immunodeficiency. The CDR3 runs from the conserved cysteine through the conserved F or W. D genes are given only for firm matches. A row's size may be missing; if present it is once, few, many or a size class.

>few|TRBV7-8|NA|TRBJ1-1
TGTGCCAGCAGCCCGGGGGTCGCGAACACTGAAGCTTTCTTT
CASSPGVANTEAFF
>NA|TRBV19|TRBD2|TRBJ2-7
TGTGCCAGTACTGGGACTAACTCCTACGAGCAGTACTTC
CASTGTNSYEQYF
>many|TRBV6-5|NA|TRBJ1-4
TGTGCCAGCAGAGGTACGGGGGAAGAAAAACTGTTTTTT
CASRGTGEEKLFF
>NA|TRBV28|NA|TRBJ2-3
TGTGCCAGCAGTTTACCCCGGAGGAGCACAGATACGCAGTATTTT
CASSLPRRSTDTQYF
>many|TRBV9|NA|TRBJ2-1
TGTGCCAGCAGCGTAGGTAGCGCCGGCTCCTACAATGAGCAGTTCTTC
CASSVGSAGSYNEQFF
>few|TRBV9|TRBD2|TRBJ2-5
TGTGCCAGCAGCGTTACTAGCGGGAGAGAGACCCAGTACTTC
CASSVTSGRETQYF
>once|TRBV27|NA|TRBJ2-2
TGTGCGTCGGGCTCCACCGGGGAGCTGTTTTTT
CASGSTGELFF
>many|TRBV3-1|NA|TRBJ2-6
TGTGCCAGCAGCCAAATGACAGCCCTAAGCGTCCTGACTTTC
CASSQMTALSVLTF
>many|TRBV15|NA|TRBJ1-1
TGTGCCACCAGCAGAGATAGGGGGAACACTGAAGCTTTCTTT
CATSRDRGNTEAFF
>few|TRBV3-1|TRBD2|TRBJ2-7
TGTGCCAGCAGCCGAGCGGGGGGGCCCAACGAGCAGTACTTC
CASSRAGGPNEQYF
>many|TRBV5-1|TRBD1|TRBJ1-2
TGCGCCAGCAGCTTGCTCCGGGACAGGGGGAACTATGGCTACACCTTC
CASSLLRDRGNYGYTF
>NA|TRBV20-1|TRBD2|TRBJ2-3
TGCAGTGCTAGCCCAGCGGGAAGTAGGGCAGATACGCAGTATTTT
CSASPAGSRADTQYF
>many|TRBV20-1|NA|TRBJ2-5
TGCAGTGCTAGAGTGGGCCCCCAAGAGACCCAGTACTTC
CSARVGPQETQYF
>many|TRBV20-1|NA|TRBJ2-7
TGCAGTGCTAGAGGGGGCACCTACGAGCAGTACTTC
CSARGGTYEQYF
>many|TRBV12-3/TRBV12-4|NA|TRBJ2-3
TGTGCCAGCAGTTGGACTAAGGATACGCAGTATTTT
CASSWTKDTQYF
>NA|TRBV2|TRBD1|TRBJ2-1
TGTGCCAGCAGCGGGACAGTGGGTTACAATGAGCAGTTCTTC
CASSGTVGYNEQFF
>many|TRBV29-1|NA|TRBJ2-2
TGCAGCGTAACCTGGAACACCGGGGAGCTGTTTTTT
CSVTWNTGELFF
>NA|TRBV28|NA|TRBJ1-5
TGTGCCAGCAGCGACCGCCAGGGTAGCAATCAGCCCCAGCATTTT
CASSDRQGSNQPQHF
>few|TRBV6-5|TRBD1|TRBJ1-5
TGTGCCAGCAGTTACTCGTTCCCCGGGACAGGGGGCCGTCAGCCCCAGCATTTT
CASSYSFPGTGGRQPQHF
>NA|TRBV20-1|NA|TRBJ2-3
TGCAGTGCTAGCGCCTGGGGGATAGGTACAGATACGCAGTATTTT
CSASAWGIGTDTQYF
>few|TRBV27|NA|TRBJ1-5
TGTGCCAGCAGTTACATGGGGCAACAGCCCCAGCATTTT
CASSYMGQQPQHF
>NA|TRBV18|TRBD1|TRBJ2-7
TGTGCCAGCTCACCTTCGACAGGGACGTACGAGCAGTACTTC
CASSPSTGTYEQYF
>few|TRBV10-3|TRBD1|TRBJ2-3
TGTGCCATCAGTAAAGACCAGGGGGATCGCACAGATACGCAGTATTTT
CAISKDQGDRTDTQYF
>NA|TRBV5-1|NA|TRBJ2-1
TGCGCCAGCAGCTATACTCGCAATGAGCAGTTCTTC
CASSYTRNEQFF
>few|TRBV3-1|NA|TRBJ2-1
TGTGCCAGCGAGTATAGGGCAGGCGGTCGGGATGAGCAGTTCTTC
CASEYRAGGRDEQFF
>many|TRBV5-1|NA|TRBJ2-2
TGTGCCAGCAGCTTAGCAGGGACCGGGGAGCTGTTTTTT
CASSLAGTGELFF
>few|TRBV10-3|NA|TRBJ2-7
TGTGCCATCAGTGAGTTACACCGGGACCAAAGCTCCTACGAGCAGTACTTC
CAISELHRDQSSYEQYF
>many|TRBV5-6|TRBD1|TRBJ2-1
TGTGCCAGCAGCCTTGGACAGGGTGTTCACAATGAGCAGTTCTTC
CASSLGQGVHNEQFF
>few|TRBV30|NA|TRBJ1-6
TGTGCCTGGAGTGTACAGCAGGTGGATAATTCACCCCTCCACTTT
CAWSVQQVDNSPLHF
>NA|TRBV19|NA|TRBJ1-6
TGTGCCAGTAGTATGCTGAGGGTCAATTCACCCCTCCACTTT
CASSMLRVNSPLHF
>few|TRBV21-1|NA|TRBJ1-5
TGTGCCAGCAGCCACGCATATTGGGGTCAGCCCCAGCATTTT
CASSHAYWGQPQHF
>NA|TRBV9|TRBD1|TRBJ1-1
TGTGCCAGCAGCGTATCGGGACAGGGAAAGTTGGACACTGAAGCTTTCTTT
CASSVSGQGKLDTEAFF
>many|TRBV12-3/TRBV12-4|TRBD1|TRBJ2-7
TGTGCCAGCAGTAGACGACAGGGGGTGCTCTCCTACGAGCAGTACTTC
CASSRRQGVLSYEQYF
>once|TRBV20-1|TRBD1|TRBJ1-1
TGCAGTGCTAGAAAGCGTGTAGGGGGCAACACTGAAGCTTTCTTT
CSARKRVGGNTEAFF
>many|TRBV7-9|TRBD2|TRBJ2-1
TGTGCCAGCAGCCCGGGACTAGCGAACTACAATGAGCAGTTCTTC
CASSPGLANYNEQFF
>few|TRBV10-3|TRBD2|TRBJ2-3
TGTGCCATCAGTGAGGGGGCGGGGGGGCCGACAGATACGCAGTATTTT
CAISEGAGGPTDTQYF
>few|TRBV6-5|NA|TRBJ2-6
TGTGCCAGCAGAATAGGCTCTGGGGCCAACGTCCTGACTTTC
CASRIGSGANVLTF
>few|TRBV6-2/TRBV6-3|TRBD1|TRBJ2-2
TGTGCCAGCAGTTACGTGGACAGGGTTTCCGGGGAGCTGTTTTTT
CASSYVDRVSGELFF
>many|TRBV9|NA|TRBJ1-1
TGTGCCAGCAGCGGAGGGGCCCTGGGGAACACTGAAGCTTTCTTT
CASSGGALGNTEAFF
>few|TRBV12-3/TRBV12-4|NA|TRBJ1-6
TGTGCCAGCACCAATGAAGGGAATTCACCCCTCCACTTT
CASTNEGNSPLHF
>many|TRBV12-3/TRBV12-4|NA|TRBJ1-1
TGTGCCAGCACCCGGAGGGCGAACGCTGAAGCTTTCTTT
CASTRRANAEAFF
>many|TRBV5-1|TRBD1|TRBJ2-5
TGCGCCAGCAGCTTGGCCGGGACAGGGGAAGAGACCCAGTACTTC
CASSLAGTGEETQYF
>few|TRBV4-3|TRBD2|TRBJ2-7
TGCGCCAGCAGCCAAGGACTAGCGGGAGGGAGCTCCTACGAGCAGTACTTC
CASSQGLAGGSSYEQYF
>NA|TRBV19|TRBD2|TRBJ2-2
TGTGCCAGCAGTCCCAGCGGGGTTACCGGGGAGCTGTTTTTT
CASSPSGVTGELFF
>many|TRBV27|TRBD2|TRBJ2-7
TGTGCCAGCAGTTTTAGCGGGGGGTACGAGCAGTACTTC
CASSFSGGYEQYF
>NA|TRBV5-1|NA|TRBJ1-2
TGCGCCAGCAGCTCGGACGCCTCAGGTGCGGGCTACACCTTC
CASSSDASGAGYTF
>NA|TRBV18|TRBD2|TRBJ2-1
TGTGCCAGCTCACTAGTGGGACTAGCAAACCCCCTCATGGATGAGCAGTTCTTC
CASSLVGLANPLMDEQFF
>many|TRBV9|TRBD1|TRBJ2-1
TGTGCCAGCAGCCTAGGAGGGACAGGGTACAATGAGCAGTTCTTC
CASSLGGTGYNEQFF
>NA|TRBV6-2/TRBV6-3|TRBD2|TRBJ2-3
TGTGCCAGCAGAGATGCCCCTTACTCCGGGAGGGATACGCAGTATTTT
CASRDAPYSGRDTQYF
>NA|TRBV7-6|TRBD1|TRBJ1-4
TGTGCCAGCAGCCCGTCCGGGACAGGCCTATCGGGTAGAAAACTGTTTTTT
CASSPSGTGLSGRKLFF
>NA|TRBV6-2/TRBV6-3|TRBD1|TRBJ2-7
TGTGCCGCCCAGGGACAGGATATCTCCTACGAGCAGTACTTC
CAAQGQDISYEQYF
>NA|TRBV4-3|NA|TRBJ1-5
TGCGCCAGCAGCCAAGATAAGGGTCAGCCCCAGCATTTT
CASSQDKGQPQHF
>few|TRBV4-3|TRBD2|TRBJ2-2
TGCGCCAGCAGCTTCGGACTAGCGGCGAACACCGGGGAGCTGTTTTTT
CASSFGLAANTGELFF
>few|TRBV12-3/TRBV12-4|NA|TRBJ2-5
TGTGCCAGCAGTTTGCTTCCGGGGCCGGAGACCCAGTACTTC
CASSLLPGPETQYF
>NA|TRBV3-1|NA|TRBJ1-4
TGTGCCAGCAGCCAAGATCCATTGGACAGCGTTAATTATGAAAAACTGTTTTTT
CASSQDPLDSVNYEKLFF